This passage covers 25 T cell receptor beta chains from one sample sequenced in a study of shared clonotypes between healthy human individuals. Sequenced by immunoSEQ multiplex PCR; TCRdb stores in-frame clones only, minus some. The sample has hundreds of thousands of clones; around 77% are singletons. Sequencing was performed on PBMCs. The receptors here all came from a woman aged 40 to 50 in good health. Some clones in this sample may be carry-over from other donors' samples.

The chain employs TRBV9 and TRBJ1-1; 7 bases agree with TRBD1. V was clipped by 0 bases and J by 4 bases; unmatched bases: 9. Per germline, CDR1 SGDLS and CDR2 YYNGEE. The CDR3 length is 16 residues. The CDR3 sequence: CASSVGFTGVGTEAFF. DNA for the CDR3: TGTGCCAGCAGCGTAGGGTTTACAGGGGTGGGCACTGAAGCTTTCTTT. The full variable domain, rest sourced from reference TRBV9 and TRBJ1-1, is DSGVTQTPKHLITATGQRVTLRCSPRSGDLSVYWYQQSLDQGLQFLIQYYNGEERAKGNILERFSAQQFPDLHSELNLSSLELGDSALYFCASSVGFTGVGTEAFFGQGTRLTVV.

V gene TRBV7-2 combines with J gene TRBJ2-5; TRBD1 or TRBD2 may be the D gene (6 bases each). CDR1 and CDR2 (germline): SGHTA, FQGNSA. V shed 3 bases and J shed 2 bases, with 10 bases lying between them. The CDR3 length is 14 residues. CDR3 amino acids: CASSFPGAQETQYF. For the CDR3, the DNA is TGTGCCAGCAGCTTTCCGGGGGCGCAAGAGACCCAGTACTTC.

This chain joins TRBV19 and TRBJ2-1, with 13 bases that match TRBD2. The J segment lost 6 bases and the V segment lost 3 bases, leaving 14 bases of the junction unmatched. The CDR3 has 19 amino acids. Looked up from germline, CDR1 is LNHDA and CDR2 is SQIVND (reference sequence). CDR3 DNA sequence: TGTGCCAGTAGTATGGGGGGTGGACTAGCGGGAGAAGTTAGCAATGAGCAGTTCTTC. It encodes CASSMGGGLAGEVSNEQFF.

This clone occurred a few times. The chain links TRBV23-1 to TRBJ2-7, with 7 bases matching TRBD1. TRBV23-1 is designated an ORF whose function remains uncertain. J lost 3 bases, V lost 8 bases, and 4 bases had no gene match. The length of the CDR3 is 12 residues. The CDR3 spells CASDRDSYEQYF. CDR3 DNA: TGCGCCAGCGACCGGGACAGCTACGAGCAGTACTTC.

The rearrangement uses TRBV4-1 and TRBJ2-7; D gene ambiguous. This CDR3 has 16 amino acids. The germline V gene encodes CDR1 MGHRA and CDR2 YSYEKL. V lost 0 bases and J lost 0, with 12 bases in between. CDR3 in amino acids: CASSQDSAGVSYEQYF. The CDR3 DNA follows: TGCGCCAGCAGCCAAGACAGCGCTGGCGTCTCCTACGAGCAGTACTTC.

Many counts were recorded for this clone. The same CDR3 is also encoded by other DNA sequences in this sample. The rearrangement links TRBV18 to TRBJ2-4, with 11 positions matching TRBD1. Losses at the gene ends were 6 bases for V and 7 bases for J; bases not matched to a gene: 2. The germline CDR1 and CDR2 sequences are KGHSH and LQKENI. The CDR3 is 13 residues long. DNA of the CDR3: TGTGCCAGCTCCCGGGACAGGGGGAACATTCAGTACTTC. Protein sequence: CASSRDRGNIQYF.

The chain carries TRBV5-4 and TRBJ2-2, with D maybe TRBD1 (7 bases). Trimming left V 1 base short and J 4 bases short, with 17 bases between. The germline V gene encodes CDR1 SGHNT and CDR2 YYREEE (reference sequence). The CDR3 runs to 17 residues. CDR3 in DNA: TGTGCCAGCAGCTTGTTAGGAGGGGGCGGTGGCACCGGGGAGCTGTTTTTT. Translating gives CASSLLGGGGGTGELFF.

In DNA form, the CDR3 reads TGTGCCAGCAGCGCGCGGACTAGCGTCGAGACCCAGTACTTC. Translating it yields CASSARTSVETQYF. The gene calls are TRBV7-9 and TRBJ2-5; 9 bases fit TRBD2. J gave up 5 bases and V 5 bases, and 6 bases lay outside the gene matches. This CDR3 comprises 14 residues. From germline, CDR1 is SEHNR and CDR2 FQNEAQ (reference sequence). Looking up the rest from reference TRBV7-9 and TRBJ2-5 gives the full variable domain: DTGVSQNPRHKITKRGQNVTFRCDPISEHNRLYWYRQTLGQGPEFLTYFQNEAQLEKSRLLSDRFSAERPKGSFSTLEIQRTEQGDSAMYLCASSARTSVETQYFGPGTRLLVL.

This chain joins TRBV7-8 and TRBJ1-3; 10 bases are a match to TRBD1. After removal of 5 bases from V and 0 bases from J, the junction contained 10 bases not matched to a gene. The CDR3 is 18 residues long. Germline V CDR1 and CDR2: SGHVS, FQNEAQ. The CDR3 is CASSPGQGGFNSGNTIYF. In DNA, the CDR3 is TGTGCCAGCAGCCCCGGACAGGGGGGCTTCAACTCTGGAAACACCATATATTTT.

This clone has only a few counts. This chain links TRBV9 with TRBJ2-1; 9 bases line up with TRBD2. V shed 0 bases, J shed 6 bases, and the junction held 4 bases outside the gene matches. Germline-derived CDR1 and CDR2 are SGDLS and YYNGEE. The CDR3 loop spans 15 amino acids. The DNA of the CDR3 is TGTGCCAGCAGCGTAGGCGGCGGGAGGGCCAATGAGCAGTTCTTC. Residues: CASSVGGGRANEQFF.

The count of this clone is one. The chain joins TRBV15 to TRBJ1-5; TRBD1 matches 9 bases. V shed 6 bases, J shed 1 base, and the junction held 13 bases outside the gene matches. The length of the CDR3 is 18 residues. CDR1 and CDR2 from the germline V gene are LNHNV and YYDKDF (reference sequence). CDR3 in DNA: TGTGCCACCAGTCCAAGACAGGGGGTACCATTGAGCAATCAGCCCCAGCATTTT. This codes for CATSPRQGVPLSNQPQHF.

Only a few counts were recorded for this clone. The chain recombines TRBV28 with TRBJ1-1; possible D gene TRBD1, 6 bases. The CDR3 length is 15 residues. Trimming removed 5 bases at V and 3 bases at J, with 16 bases between. In germline, CDR1 is MDHEN, CDR2 SYDVKM. The CDR3 DNA reads as TGTGCCAGCAGTGTCCTACAGGGAAGGGACACTGAAGCTTTCTTT. Amino acid sequence: CASSVLQGRDTEAFF.

Comments on this clone: It differs at one base from a far larger clone, so likely a read error. V gene TRBV5-4 combines with J gene TRBJ1-3, with 7 bases that match TRBD1. This CDR3 spans 14 amino acids. The germline CDR1 and CDR2 sequences are SGHNT and YYREEE (reference sequence). The CDR3 loop reads CASSLVGQIHTIHF. The DNA for the CDR3 is TGTGCCAGCAGCTTAGTGGGACAGATACACACCATACATTTT.

V is TRBV27 and J is TRBJ2-7; D may be TRBD1 or TRBD2 (5 bases each). The V gene lost 7 bases and the J gene lost 3 bases, with 16 bases spanning the gap. Per germline, CDR1 MNHEY and CDR2 SMNVEV (reference sequence). The CDR3 runs to 14 residues. CDR3 sequence: CASNPRQRGYEQYF. The CDR3 coding sequence is TGTGCCAGCAATCCCAGACAGAGGGGCTACGAGCAGTACTTC.

As regards this clone: The junction shows a germline mismatch at one end, possibly a read error. The chain joins TRBV7-9 to TRBJ1-2; perhaps TRBD1 as D (6 bases). The CDR3 runs to 15 residues. Germline CDR1 reads SEHNR; CDR2 reads FQNEAQ (reference sequence). The CDR3 DNA is TGTGCCAGCAGCCCCGCAGGGCGGACAGAAATTGGCTGCACCTTC. The encoded protein is CASSPAGRTEIGCTF.

The CDR3 here is CASSLELAGVRGEQFF. The CDR3 coding sequence is TGTGCCAGCAGCTTAGAACTAGCGGGAGTTCGGGGTGAGCAGTTCTTC. The genes are TRBV7-6 and TRBJ2-1; TRBD2 matches 11 bases. Germline CDR1 is SGHVS and CDR2 is FNYEAQ. The CDR3 runs 16 residues. The junction had 8 bases not matched to a gene; V was cut back by 1 base and J by 9 bases.

This clone was detected only a few times. The chain links TRBV7-2 to TRBJ1-1; D unclear. From germline, CDR1 is SGHTA and CDR2 FQGNSA. The CDR3 loop spans 12 amino acids. Trimming took off 1 base at V and 10 bases at J, with 10 bases between the two ends. The chain's CDR3 is CASSLVGRGAFF. DNA for the CDR3: TGTGCCAGCAGCTTAGTGGGCCGGGGAGCTTTCTTT.

V and J are TRBV20-1 and TRBJ2-3; D perhaps matches TRBD1 (5 bases). The germline V gene has CDR1 DFQATT and CDR2 SNEGSKA (reference sequence). CDR3 length: 10 residues. The V and J ends lost 5 bases and 6 bases respectively, with 6 bases between them. The CDR3 DNA follows: TGCAGTGCTTCAGGGGATACGCAGTATTTT. It translates to CSASGDTQYF.

The chain employs TRBV30 and TRBJ1-1; D is perhaps TRBD1 (5 bases). This CDR3 contains 13 residues. Germline CDR1 reads GTSNPN; CDR2 reads SVGIG (reference sequence). V lost 4 bases and J lost 2, with 11 bases in between. The CDR3, as DNA: TGTGCCTGGATGATGAGGGGAAACACTGAAGCTTTCTTT. Protein sequence: CAWMMRGNTEAFF. The full variable domain, its missing parts supplied by reference TRBV30 and TRBJ1-1, is SQTIHQWPATLVQPVGSPLSLECTVEGTSNPNLYWYRQAAGRGLQLLFYSVGIGQISSEVPQNLSASRPQDRQFILSSKKLLLSDSGFYLCAWMMRGNTEAFFGQGTRLTVV.

This chain joins TRBV30 and TRBJ2-3, with TRBD1 matching over 10 bases. With V trimmed by 5 bases and J by 6 bases, 2 bases remained unmatched. The CDR3 runs 12 residues. Germline loops: CDR1 GTSNPN, CDR2 SVGIG (reference sequence). As DNA, the CDR3 is TGTGCCTGGGGGACAGGGGCGGATACGCAGTATTTT. Protein sequence: CAWGTGADTQYF.

In the case of this clone: A far larger clone lies a single base away; this is likely a read error. This chain connects TRBV13 to TRBJ2-7; tentative D call: TRBD2 (5 bases). Germline V CDR1 and CDR2: PRHDT, FYEKMQ (reference sequence). CDR3 length: 16 residues. CDR3 region: CAGSPGRARPNYEQYF. The CDR3 DNA follows: TGTGCCGGCAGCCCTGGGCGGGCGCGACCTAACTACGAGCAGTACTTC.

This clone was recorded once. V gene TRBV2 combines with J gene TRBJ2-5; 12 bases fit TRBD2. The J call is uncertain, as TRBJ2-7 better fits the DNA end. There are 15 residues in the CDR3. Germline CDR1 reads SNHLY; CDR2 reads FYNNEI. CDR3 loop: CASSLAGGRTYEQYF. The CDR3, as DNA: TGTGCCAGCAGTCTAGCGGGAGGGCGAACCTACGAGCAGTACTTC.

This clone was seen a few times. The V call is TRBV30, the J call TRBJ1-4; 9 bases align to TRBD1. CDR3 size: 12 residues. CDR1 is GTSNPN, CDR2 SVGIG, per germline (reference sequence). V was clipped by 5 bases and J by 6 bases; unmatched bases: 1. CDR3 in amino acids: CAWGQGYEKLFF. In DNA form, the CDR3 reads TGTGCCTGGGGACAGGGGTATGAAAAACTGTTTTTT. Full variable domain (missing parts from reference TRBV30 and TRBJ1-4): SQTIHQWPATLVQPVGSPLSLECTVEGTSNPNLYWYRQAAGRGLQLLFYSVGIGQISSEVPQNLSASRPQDRQFILSSKKLLLSDSGFYLCAWGQGYEKLFFGSGTQLSVL.

The CDR3 coding sequence is TGTGCCAGCTCACTGTCGCAGGGCGCTGGGGCCAACGTCCTGACTTTC. It translates to CASSLSQGAGANVLTF. V usage is TRBV18 and J usage is TRBJ2-6; D might be TRBD1 (5 bases). Germline CDR1 reads KGHSH; CDR2 reads LQKENI. Trimming left V 4 bases short and J 2 bases short, with 12 bases between. The CDR3 has 16 amino acids.

The chain has TRBV13 and TRBJ2-7; TRBD2 matches 8 bases. The J segment lost 4 bases and the V segment lost 7 bases, leaving 9 bases of the junction unmatched. This CDR3 is 14 amino acids long. Per the germline V gene, CDR1 is PRHDT and CDR2 is FYEKMQ (reference sequence). Here the CDR3 reads CASTLAGGSYEQYF. CDR3 sequence (DNA): TGTGCCAGCACTCTGGCGGGAGGTAGTTACGAGCAGTACTTC.